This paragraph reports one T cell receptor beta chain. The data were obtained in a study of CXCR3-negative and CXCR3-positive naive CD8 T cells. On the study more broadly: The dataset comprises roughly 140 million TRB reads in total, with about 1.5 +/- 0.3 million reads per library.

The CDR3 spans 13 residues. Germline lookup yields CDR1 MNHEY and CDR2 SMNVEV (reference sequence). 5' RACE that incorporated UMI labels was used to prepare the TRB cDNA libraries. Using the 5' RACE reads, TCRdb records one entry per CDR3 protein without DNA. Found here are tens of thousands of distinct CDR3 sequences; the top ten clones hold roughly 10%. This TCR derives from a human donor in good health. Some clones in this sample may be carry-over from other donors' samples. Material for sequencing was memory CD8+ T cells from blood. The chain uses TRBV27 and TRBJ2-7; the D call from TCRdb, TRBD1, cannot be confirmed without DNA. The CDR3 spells CASSSTVDYEQYF.